This T cell receptor (beta chain) was documented in a study of cytomegalovirus exposure and HLA in healthy donors. General study points: Later examination showed HLA-associated TCR beta chains had greater clonal expansion than equally common others. Most TCR sequences were rare, but some public TCRs occurred in many donors. A later analysis found that most CMV-associated TCR beta chains appeared HLA-restricted. In an earlier analysis, in approximately 570 donors, most V segments appeared productive either ~90% or ~30% of the time.

This PCR relied on a set of 60 Vbeta primers and 13 Jbeta primers. Libraries were prepared by immunoSEQ multiplex PCR; TCRdb keeps only in-frame clonotypes and omits some of them. Here the sample spans 150,000 to 200,000 clones, roughly 79% being singletons. A remark on this clone: What it binds is unknown.

Sample: PBMCs. The receptor was isolated from a male donor in good health and CMV-seropositive.

CDR3: CASSEGRIYEQYF. Here the CDR3 DNA reads TGTGCCAGCAGTGAAGGCAGGATCTACGAGCAGTACTTC. This chain joins TRBV2 and TRBJ2-7, with no clear D. CDR1 is SNHLY, CDR2 FYNNEI, per germline. The V gene lost 1 base and the J gene lost 3 bases, with 7 bases spanning the gap. The CDR3 totals 13 residues.